The entry that follows covers one T cell receptor beta chain sequence. These data belong to a study of blood T cell repertoires in COVID-19. About the research overall: The United States, Italy and Spain were the sources of the acute and convalescent COVID-19 samples. PBMCs, B-cell-depleted T cells, or T cells were the source of the cDNA or gDNA that made up the material.

V shed 3 bases, J shed 10 bases, and the junction held 6 bases outside the gene matches. Germline values: CDR1 PRHDT, CDR2 FYEKMQ (reference sequence). The CDR3 totals 13 residues. Per the original methods: Nucleated cell counts were estimated from reference gene primer amplification. Sequenced by immunoSEQ multiplex PCR; TCRdb stores in-frame clones only, minus some. From that table come the V and J calls and clone size; the DNA was used to work out D and trimming. The sample has some 55,000 clones, around nine tenths seen once. The source material was peripheral blood. The clonotype was recovered from a middle-aged woman with active COVID-19. This rearrangement joins TRBV13 to TRBJ2-3, with 8 positions matching TRBD2. CDR3 region: CASSFSGAFSQYF. CDR3 nucleotide sequence: TGTGCCAGCAGCTTTAGCGGGGCCTTCTCGCAGTATTTT. Full variable domain (missing parts from reference TRBV13 and TRBJ2-3): AAGVIQSPRHLIKEKRETATLKCYPIPRHDTVYWYQQGPGQDPQFLISFYEKMQSDKGSIPDRFSAQQFSDYHSELNMSSLELGDSALYFCASSFSGAFSQYFGPGTRLTVL.